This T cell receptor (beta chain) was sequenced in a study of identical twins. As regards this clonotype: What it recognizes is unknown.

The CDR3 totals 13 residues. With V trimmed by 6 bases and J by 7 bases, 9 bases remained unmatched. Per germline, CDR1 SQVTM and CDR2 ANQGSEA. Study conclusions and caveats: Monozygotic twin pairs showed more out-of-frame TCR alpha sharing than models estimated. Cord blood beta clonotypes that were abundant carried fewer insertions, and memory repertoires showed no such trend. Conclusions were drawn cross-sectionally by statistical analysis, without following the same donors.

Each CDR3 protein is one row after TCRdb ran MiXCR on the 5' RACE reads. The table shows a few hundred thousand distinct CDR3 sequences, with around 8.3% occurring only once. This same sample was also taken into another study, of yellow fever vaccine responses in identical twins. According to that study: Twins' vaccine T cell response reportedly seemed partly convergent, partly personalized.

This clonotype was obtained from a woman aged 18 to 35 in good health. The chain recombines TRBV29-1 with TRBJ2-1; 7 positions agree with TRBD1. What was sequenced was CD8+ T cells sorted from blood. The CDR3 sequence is CSVRGPETNEQFF. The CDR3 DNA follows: TGCAGCGTGAGGGGGCCAGAAACGAATGAGCAGTTCTTC.